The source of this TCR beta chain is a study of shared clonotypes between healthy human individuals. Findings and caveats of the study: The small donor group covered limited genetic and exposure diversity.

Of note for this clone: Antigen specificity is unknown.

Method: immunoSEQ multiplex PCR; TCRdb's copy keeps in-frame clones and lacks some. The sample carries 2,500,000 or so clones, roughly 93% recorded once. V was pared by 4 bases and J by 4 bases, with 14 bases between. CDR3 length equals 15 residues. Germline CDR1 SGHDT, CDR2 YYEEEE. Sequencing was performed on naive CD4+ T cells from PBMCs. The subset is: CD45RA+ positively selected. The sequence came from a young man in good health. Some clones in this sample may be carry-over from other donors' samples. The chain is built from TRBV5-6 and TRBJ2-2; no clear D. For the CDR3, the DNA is TGTGCCAGCAGCCCGCAAGTTATGGGCACCGGGGAGCTGTTTTTT. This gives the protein CASSPQVMGTGELFF.